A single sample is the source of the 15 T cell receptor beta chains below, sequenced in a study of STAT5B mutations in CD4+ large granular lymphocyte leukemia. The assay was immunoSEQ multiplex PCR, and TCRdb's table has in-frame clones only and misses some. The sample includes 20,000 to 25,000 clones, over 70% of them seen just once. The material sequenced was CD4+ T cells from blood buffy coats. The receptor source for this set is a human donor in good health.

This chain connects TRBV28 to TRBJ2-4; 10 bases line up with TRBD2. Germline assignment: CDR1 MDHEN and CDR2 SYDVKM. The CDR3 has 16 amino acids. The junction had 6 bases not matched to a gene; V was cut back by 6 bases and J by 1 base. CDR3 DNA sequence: TGTGCCAGCAGCCCCAGCGGGAGGGATGCCAAAAACATTCAGTACTTC. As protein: CASSPSGRDAKNIQYF. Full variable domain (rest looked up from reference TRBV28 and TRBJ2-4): DVKVTQSSRYLVKRTGEKVFLECVQDMDHENMFWYRQDPGLGLRLIYFSYDVKMKEKGDIPEGYSVSREKKERFSLILESASTNQTSMYLCASSPSGRDAKNIQYFGAGTRLSVL.

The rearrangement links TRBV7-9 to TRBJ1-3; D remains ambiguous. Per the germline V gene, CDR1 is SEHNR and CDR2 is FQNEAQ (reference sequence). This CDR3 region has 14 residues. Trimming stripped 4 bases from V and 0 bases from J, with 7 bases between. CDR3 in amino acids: CASSYIYSGNTIYF. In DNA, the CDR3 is TGTGCCAGCAGCTACATTTACTCTGGAAACACCATATATTTT.

DNA of the CDR3: TGTGCCTGGACTGGACTAGCGGGAGACGAGCAGTACTTC. Amino acids: CAWTGLAGDEQYF. The chain employs TRBV30 and TRBJ2-7, with 13 bases aligning to TRBD2. J was trimmed by 5 bases and V by 4 bases; bases with no gene match: 2. The germline gives CDR1 GTSNPN, CDR2 SVGIG (reference sequence). CDR3 length: 13 residues.

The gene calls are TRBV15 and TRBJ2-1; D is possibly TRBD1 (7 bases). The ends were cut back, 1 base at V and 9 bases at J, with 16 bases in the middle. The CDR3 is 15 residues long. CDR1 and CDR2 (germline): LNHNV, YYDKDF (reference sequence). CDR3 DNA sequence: TGTGCCACCAGCAGAGCGGCGGGACAGTGGGTTGAGCAGTTCTTC. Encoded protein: CATSRAAGQWVEQFF.

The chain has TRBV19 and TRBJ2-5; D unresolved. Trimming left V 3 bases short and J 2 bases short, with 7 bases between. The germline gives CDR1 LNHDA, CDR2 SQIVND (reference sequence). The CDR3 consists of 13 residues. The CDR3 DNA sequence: TGTGCCAGTAGTATTTCTAGGCAAGAGACCCAGTACTTC. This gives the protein CASSISRQETQYF.

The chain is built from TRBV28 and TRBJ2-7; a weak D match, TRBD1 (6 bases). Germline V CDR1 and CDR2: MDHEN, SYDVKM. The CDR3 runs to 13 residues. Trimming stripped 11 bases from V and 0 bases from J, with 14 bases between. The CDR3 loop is CASRVGGSYEQYF. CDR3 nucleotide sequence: TGTGCCTCACGGGTAGGGGGCTCCTACGAGCAGTACTTC.

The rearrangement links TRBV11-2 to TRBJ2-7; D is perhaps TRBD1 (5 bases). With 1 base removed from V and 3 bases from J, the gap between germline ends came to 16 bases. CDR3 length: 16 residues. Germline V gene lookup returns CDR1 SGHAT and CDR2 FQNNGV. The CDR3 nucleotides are TGTGCCAGCAGCTTAGTCCCTTCCATACAGGACTACGAGCAGTACTTC. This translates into CASSLVPSIQDYEQYF.

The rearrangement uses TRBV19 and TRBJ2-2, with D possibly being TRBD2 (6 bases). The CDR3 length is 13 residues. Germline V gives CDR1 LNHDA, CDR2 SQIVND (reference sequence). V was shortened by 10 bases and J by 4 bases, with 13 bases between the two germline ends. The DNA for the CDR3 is TGTGCCACTGCCGGGACTTTCACCGGGGAGCTGTTTTTT. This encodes CATAGTFTGELFF.

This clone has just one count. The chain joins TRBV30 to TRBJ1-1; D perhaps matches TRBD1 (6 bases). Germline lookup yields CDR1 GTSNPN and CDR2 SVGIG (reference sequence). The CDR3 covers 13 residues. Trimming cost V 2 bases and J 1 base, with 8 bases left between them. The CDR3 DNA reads TGTGCCTGGAGTATACAGGGGAACACTGAAGCTTTCTTT. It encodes CAWSIQGNTEAFF.

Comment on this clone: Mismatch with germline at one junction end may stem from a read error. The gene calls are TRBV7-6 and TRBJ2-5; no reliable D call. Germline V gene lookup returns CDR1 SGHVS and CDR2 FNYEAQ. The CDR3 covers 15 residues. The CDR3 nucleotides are TGTGCCAGCAGCTTAGCGGGCCAACCTTTGGAGAGCCAGTACTTC. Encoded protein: CASSLAGQPLESQYF.

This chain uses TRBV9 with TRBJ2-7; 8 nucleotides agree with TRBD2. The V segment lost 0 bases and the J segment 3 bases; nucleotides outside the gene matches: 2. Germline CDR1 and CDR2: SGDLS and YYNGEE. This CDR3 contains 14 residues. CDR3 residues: CASSVATSGYEQYF. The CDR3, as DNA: TGTGCCAGCAGCGTAGCTACTAGCGGCTACGAGCAGTACTTC.

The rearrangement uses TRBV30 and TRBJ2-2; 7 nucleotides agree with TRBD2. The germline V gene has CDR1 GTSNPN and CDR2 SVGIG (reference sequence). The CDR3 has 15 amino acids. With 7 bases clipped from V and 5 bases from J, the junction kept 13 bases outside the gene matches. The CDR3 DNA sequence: TGTGCCTCTACCGGACGGGGGGACCGAACCGGGGAGCTGTTTTTT. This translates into CASTGRGDRTGELFF.

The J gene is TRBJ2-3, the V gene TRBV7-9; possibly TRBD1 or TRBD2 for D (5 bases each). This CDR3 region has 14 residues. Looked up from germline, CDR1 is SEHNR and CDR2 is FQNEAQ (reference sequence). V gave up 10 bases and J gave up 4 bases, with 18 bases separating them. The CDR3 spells CAIGPGSGSDTQYF. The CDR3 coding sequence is TGTGCCATTGGGCCAGGGTCGGGATCAGATACGCAGTATTTT.

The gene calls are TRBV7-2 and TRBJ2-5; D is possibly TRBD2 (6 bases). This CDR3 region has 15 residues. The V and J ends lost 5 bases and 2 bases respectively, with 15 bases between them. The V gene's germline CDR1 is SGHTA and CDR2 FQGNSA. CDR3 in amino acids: CASSRGAGTQETQYF. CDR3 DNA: TGTGCCAGCAGCCGTGGGGCAGGGACTCAAGAGACCCAGTACTTC.

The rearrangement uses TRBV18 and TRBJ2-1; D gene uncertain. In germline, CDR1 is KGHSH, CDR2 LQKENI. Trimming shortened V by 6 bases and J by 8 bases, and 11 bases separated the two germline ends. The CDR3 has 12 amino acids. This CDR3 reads CASSLSTYEQFF. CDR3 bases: TGTGCCAGCTCCCTGAGTACCTATGAGCAGTTCTTC. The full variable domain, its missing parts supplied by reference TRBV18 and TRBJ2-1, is NAGVMQNPRHLVRRRGQEARLRCSPMKGHSHVYWYRQLPEEGLKFMVYLQKENIIDESGMPKERFSAEFPKEGPSILRIQQVVRGDSAAYFCASSLSTYEQFFGPGTRLTVL.